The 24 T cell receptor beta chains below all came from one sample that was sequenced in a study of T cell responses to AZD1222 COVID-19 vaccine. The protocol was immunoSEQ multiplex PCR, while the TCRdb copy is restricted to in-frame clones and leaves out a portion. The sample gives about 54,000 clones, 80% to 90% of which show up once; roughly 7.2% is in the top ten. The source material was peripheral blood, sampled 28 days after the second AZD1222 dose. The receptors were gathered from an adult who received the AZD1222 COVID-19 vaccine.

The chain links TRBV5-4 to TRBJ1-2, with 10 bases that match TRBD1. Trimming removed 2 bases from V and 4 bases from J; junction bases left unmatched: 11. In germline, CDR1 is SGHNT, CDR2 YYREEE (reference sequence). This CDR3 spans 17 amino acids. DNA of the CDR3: TGTGCCAGCAGCTTCTGGGACAGGGGTCCGACGGGCTATGGCTACACCTTC. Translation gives CASSFWDRGPTGYGYTF.

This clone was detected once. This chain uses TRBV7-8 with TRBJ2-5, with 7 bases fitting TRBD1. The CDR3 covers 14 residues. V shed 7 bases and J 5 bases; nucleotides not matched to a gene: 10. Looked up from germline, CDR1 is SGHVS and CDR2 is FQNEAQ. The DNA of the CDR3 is TGTGCCAGCACTATGACAGGGTCTGGGGAGACCCAGTACTTC. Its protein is CASTMTGSGETQYF.

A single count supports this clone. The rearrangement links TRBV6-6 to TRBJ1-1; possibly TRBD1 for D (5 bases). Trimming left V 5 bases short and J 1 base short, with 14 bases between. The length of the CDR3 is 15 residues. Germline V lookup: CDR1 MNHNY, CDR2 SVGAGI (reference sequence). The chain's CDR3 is CASSHPTAWNTEAFF. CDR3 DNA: TGTGCCAGCAGTCACCCGACAGCGTGGAACACTGAAGCTTTCTTT.

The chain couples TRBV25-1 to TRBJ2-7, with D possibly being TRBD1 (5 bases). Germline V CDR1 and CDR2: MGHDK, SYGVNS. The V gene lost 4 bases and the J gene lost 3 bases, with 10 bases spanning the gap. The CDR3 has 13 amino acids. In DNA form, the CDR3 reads TGTGCCAGCAGTGGGCCAGGGAACTACGAGCAGTACTTC. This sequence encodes CASSGPGNYEQYF.

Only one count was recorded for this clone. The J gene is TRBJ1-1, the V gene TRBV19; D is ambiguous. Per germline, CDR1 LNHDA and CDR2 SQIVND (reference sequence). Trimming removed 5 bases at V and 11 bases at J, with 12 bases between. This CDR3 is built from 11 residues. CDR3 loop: CASSSTQWAFF. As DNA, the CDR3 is TGTGCCAGTAGTTCAACACAGTGGGCTTTCTTT. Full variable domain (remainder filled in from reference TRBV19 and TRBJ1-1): DGGITQSPKYLFRKEGQNVTLSCEQNLNHDAMYWYRQDPGQGLRLIYYSQIVNDFQKGDIAEGYSVSREKKESFPLTVTSAQKNPTAFYLCASSSTQWAFFGQGTRLTVV.

CDR3 nucleotide sequence: TGTGCCAGCAGCATTCAAGGGGGAGATACGCAGTATTTT. As protein: CASSIQGGDTQYF. The V and J genes are TRBV9 and TRBJ2-3; a weak D match, TRBD1 (6 bases). The length of the CDR3 is 13 residues. In germline, CDR1 is SGDLS, CDR2 YYNGEE. The V gene lost 4 bases and the J gene lost 5 bases, with 11 bases spanning the gap.

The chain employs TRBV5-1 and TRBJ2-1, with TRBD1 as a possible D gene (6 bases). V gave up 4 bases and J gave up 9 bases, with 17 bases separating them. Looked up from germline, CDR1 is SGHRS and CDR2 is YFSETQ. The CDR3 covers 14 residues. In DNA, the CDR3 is TGCGCCAGCAGCGCCCGGACAGTCTATGGTGAGCAGTTCTTC. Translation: CASSARTVYGEQFF.

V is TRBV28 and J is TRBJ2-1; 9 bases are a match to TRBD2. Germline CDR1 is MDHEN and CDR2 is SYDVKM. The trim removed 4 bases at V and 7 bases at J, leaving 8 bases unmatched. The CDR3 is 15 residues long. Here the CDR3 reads CASSYPSGKSNEQFF. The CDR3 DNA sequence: TGTGCCAGCAGTTACCCTAGCGGGAAATCGAATGAGCAGTTCTTC.

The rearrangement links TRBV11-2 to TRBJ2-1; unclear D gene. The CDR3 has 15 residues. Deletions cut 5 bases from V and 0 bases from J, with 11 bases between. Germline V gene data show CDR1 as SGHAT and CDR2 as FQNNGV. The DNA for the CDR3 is TGTGCCAGCAGCCCCCTCAGTGGCTCCTACAATGAGCAGTTCTTC. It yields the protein CASSPLSGSYNEQFF.

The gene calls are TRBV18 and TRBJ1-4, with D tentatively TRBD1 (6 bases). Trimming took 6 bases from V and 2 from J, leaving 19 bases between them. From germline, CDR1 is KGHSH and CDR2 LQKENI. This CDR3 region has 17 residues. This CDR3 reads CASSPTGYGVTNEKLFF. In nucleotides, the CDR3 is TGTGCCAGCTCCCCAACAGGGTATGGAGTGACTAATGAAAAACTGTTTTTT.

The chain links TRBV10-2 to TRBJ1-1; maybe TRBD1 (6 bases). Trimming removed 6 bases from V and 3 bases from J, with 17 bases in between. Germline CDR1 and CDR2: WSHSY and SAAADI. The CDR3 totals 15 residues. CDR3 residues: CASRGGLGMYTEAFF. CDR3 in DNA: TGCGCCAGCAGAGGGGGTCTGGGGATGTACACTGAAGCTTTCTTT.

CDR3 sequence (DNA): TGCGCCAGCAGCCAAGTCGCCATGCCTCCCAAGTACGAGCAGTACTTC. This gives the protein CASSQVAMPPKYEQYF. This chain connects TRBV4-1 to TRBJ2-7; D is ambiguous. V was pared by 1 base and J by 4 bases, with 17 bases between. The CDR3 contains 16 residues. Germline values: CDR1 MGHRA, CDR2 YSYEKL.

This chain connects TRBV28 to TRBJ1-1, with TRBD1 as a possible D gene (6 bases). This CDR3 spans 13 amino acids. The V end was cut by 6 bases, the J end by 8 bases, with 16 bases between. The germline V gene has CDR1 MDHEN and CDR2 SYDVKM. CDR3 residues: CASSTETGTEAFF. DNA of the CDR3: TGTGCCAGCAGCACAGAAACCGGGACAGAAGCTTTCTTT. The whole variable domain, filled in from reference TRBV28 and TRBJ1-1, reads DVKVTQSSRYLVKRTGEKVFLECVQDMDHENMFWYRQDPGLGLRLIYFSYDVKMKEKGDIPEGYSVSREKKERFSLILESASTNQTSMYLCASSTETGTEAFFGQGTRLTVV.

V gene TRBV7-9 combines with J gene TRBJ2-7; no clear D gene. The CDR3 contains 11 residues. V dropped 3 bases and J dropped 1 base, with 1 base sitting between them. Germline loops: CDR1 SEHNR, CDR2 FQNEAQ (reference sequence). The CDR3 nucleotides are TGTGCCAGCAGCTTGTCCTACGAGCAGTACTTC. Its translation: CASSLSYEQYF.

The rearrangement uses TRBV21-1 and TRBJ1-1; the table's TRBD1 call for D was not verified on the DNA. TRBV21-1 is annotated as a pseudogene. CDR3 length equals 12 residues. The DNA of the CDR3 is TGTGCCAGCAGCATCAGGGTTTCTGAAGCTTTCTTT. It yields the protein CASSIRVSEAFF.

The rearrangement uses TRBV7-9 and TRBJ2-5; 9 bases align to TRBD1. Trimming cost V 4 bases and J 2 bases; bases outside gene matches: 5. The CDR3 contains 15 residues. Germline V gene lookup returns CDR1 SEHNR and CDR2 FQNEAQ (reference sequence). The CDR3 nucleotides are TGTGCCAGCAGCTGGTCGGGACAGGGACAAGAGACCCAGTACTTC. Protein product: CASSWSGQGQETQYF.

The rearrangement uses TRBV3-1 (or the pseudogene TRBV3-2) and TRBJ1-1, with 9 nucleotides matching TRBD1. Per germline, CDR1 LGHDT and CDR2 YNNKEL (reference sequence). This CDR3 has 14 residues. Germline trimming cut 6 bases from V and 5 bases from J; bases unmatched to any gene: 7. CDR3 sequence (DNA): TGTGCCAGCAGTCGAAACAGGGGGCAAACTGAAGCTTTCTTT. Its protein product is CASSRNRGQTEAFF.

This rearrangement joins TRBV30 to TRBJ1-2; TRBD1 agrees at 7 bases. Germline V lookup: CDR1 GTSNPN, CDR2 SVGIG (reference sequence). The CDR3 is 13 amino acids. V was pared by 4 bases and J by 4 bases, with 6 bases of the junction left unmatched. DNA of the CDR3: TGTGCCTGGACCCCCCGGGACAGCTATGGCTACACCTTC. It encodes CAWTPRDSYGYTF.

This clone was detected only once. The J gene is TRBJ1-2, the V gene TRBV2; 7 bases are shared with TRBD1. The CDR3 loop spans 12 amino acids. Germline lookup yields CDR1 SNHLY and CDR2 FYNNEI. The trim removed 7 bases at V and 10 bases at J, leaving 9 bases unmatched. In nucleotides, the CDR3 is TGTGCCAGCAAGCCCGGGACAGCAGTCTACACCTTC. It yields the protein CASKPGTAVYTF.

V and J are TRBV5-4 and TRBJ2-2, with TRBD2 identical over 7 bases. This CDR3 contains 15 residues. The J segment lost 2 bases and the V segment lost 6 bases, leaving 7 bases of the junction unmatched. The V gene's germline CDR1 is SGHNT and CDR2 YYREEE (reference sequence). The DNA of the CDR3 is TGTGCCAGCAAGTCGACTAGCAGCAACACCGGGGAGCTGTTTTTT. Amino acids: CASKSTSSNTGELFF.

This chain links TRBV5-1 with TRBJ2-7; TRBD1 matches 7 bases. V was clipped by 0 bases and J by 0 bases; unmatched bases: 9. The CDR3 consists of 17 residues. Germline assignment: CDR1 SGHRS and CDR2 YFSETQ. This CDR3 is CASSLAPDRVSSYEQYF. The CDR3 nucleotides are TGCGCCAGCAGCTTGGCTCCCGACAGGGTAAGCTCCTACGAGCAGTACTTC.

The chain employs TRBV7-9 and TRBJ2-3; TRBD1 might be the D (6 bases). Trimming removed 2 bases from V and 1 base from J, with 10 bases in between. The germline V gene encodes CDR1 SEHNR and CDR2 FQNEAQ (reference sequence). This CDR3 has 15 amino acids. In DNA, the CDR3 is TGTGCCAGCAGCTTAACAGGGCAGGGCACAGATACGCAGTATTTT. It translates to CASSLTGQGTDTQYF.

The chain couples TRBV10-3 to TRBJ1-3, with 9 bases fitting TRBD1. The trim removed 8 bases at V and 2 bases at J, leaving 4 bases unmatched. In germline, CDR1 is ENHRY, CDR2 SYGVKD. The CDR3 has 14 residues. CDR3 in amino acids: CAIEGQGAGNTIYF. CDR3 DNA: TGTGCCATCGAGGGACAGGGAGCTGGAAACACCATATATTTT.

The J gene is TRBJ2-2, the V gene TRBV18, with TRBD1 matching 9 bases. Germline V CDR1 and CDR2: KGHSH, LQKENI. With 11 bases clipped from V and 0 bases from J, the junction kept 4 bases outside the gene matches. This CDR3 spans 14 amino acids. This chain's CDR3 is CAGRTGANTGELFF. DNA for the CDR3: TGTGCCGGGAGGACAGGGGCGAACACCGGGGAGCTGTTTTTT.